Listed below are T cell receptor beta chains from one sample, sequenced in a study of shared T cell receptors in the human thymus. The table came from immunoSEQ multiplex PCR; TCRdb's copy has only in-frame clones and leaves some out. Here the sample spans over 450,000 clones, about 80% being singletons. This same sample was also part of a study on human thymus T cells.

Specimen: thymocytes. These TCRs come from a boy in the first two years of life with a congenital heart defect. CDR3s include the opening cysteine and the closing phenylalanine or tryptophan. Fields, in order: J gene, V gene, D gene, clone size, CDR3 length, CDR3 DNA, CDR3 protein. D genes are given only for firm matches. Some rows have no size entry. The others give once, few or many, or a class for an expanded clone.

j_call: TRBJ2-1; v_call: TRBV7-9; d_call: TRBD2; clone_size: -; cdr3_length: 18; cdr3_nt: TGTGCCAGCAGCTTAGGTCTCCACGCGGGAGCCTTCTACAATGAGCAGTTCTTC; cdr3_aa: CASSLGLHAGAFYNEQFF
j_call: TRBJ2-7; v_call: TRBV4-1; d_call: -; clone_size: -; cdr3_length: 16; cdr3_nt: TGCGCCAGCAGCCAAGTTCCCAGCGGTGCATACTACGAGCAGTACTTC; cdr3_aa: CASSQVPSGAYYEQYF
j_call: TRBJ2-1; v_call: TRBV30; d_call: TRBD2; clone_size: few; cdr3_length: 14; cdr3_nt: TGTGCCTGGAGGACTAGCGGGAGGGGCAATGAGCAGTTCTTC; cdr3_aa: CAWRTSGRGNEQFF
j_call: TRBJ2-1; v_call: TRBV7-2; d_call: TRBD2; clone_size: -; cdr3_length: 16; cdr3_nt: TGTGCCAGCAGCCTAATAACTAGCGGGAGGTTGGGTGAGCAGTTCTTC; cdr3_aa: CASSLITSGRLGEQFF
j_call: TRBJ1-1; v_call: TRBV20-1; d_call: TRBD1; clone_size: -; cdr3_length: 11; cdr3_nt: TGCAGTGCCGAGACAGGGGCTGAAGCTTTCTTT; cdr3_aa: CSAETGAEAFF
j_call: TRBJ1-5; v_call: TRBV19; d_call: -; clone_size: -; cdr3_length: 13; cdr3_nt: TGTGCCAGTAGTGTGCAGGATAATCAGCCCCAGCATTTT; cdr3_aa: CASSVQDNQPQHF
j_call: TRBJ2-5; v_call: TRBV27; d_call: -; clone_size: -; cdr3_length: 15; cdr3_nt: TGTGCCAGCAGTTTATGGGCCACAGGGAACGAGACCCAGTACTTC; cdr3_aa: CASSLWATGNETQYF
j_call: TRBJ2-6; v_call: TRBV10-3; d_call: -; clone_size: few; cdr3_length: 15; cdr3_nt: TGTGCCACCACCCCCGGCGGCTCTGGGGCCAACGTCCTGACTTTC; cdr3_aa: CATTPGGSGANVLTF
j_call: TRBJ2-1; v_call: TRBV4-2; d_call: TRBD1; clone_size: -; cdr3_length: 13; cdr3_nt: TGTGCCAGCAGCCCCCGGACAGGGTCTGAGCAGTTCTTC; cdr3_aa: CASSPRTGSEQFF
j_call: TRBJ2-2; v_call: TRBV30; d_call: -; clone_size: -; cdr3_length: 14; cdr3_nt: TGTGCCTGGAGTGTCCGAGGGAAAGCCGGGGAGCTGTTTTTT; cdr3_aa: CAWSVRGKAGELFF
j_call: TRBJ1-5; v_call: TRBV19; d_call: TRBD1; clone_size: -; cdr3_length: 15; cdr3_nt: TGTGCCAGTAGTGCTCCGGGACAGGGGAATCAGCCCCAGCATTTT; cdr3_aa: CASSAPGQGNQPQHF
j_call: TRBJ2-7; v_call: TRBV4-1; d_call: -; clone_size: -; cdr3_length: 19; cdr3_nt: TGCGCCAGCAGCCAAGAGAGTGTGGCCCTCGGGGGAAGCTCCTACGAGCAGTACTTC; cdr3_aa: CASSQESVALGGSSYEQYF
j_call: TRBJ2-3; v_call: TRBV7-3; d_call: TRBD2; clone_size: -; cdr3_length: 18; cdr3_nt: TGTGCCAGCAGCTTAACCCACGGGGTAGCGGGAGCGGGGCATACGCAGTATTTT; cdr3_aa: CASSLTHGVAGAGHTQYF
j_call: TRBJ2-1; v_call: TRBV9; d_call: TRBD2; clone_size: -; cdr3_length: 16; cdr3_nt: TGTGCCAGCGGCCGGACTAGCGGGAGGACCAACAATGAGCAGTTCTTC; cdr3_aa: CASGRTSGRTNNEQFF
j_call: TRBJ2-1; v_call: TRBV7-9; d_call: TRBD2; clone_size: few; cdr3_length: 15; cdr3_nt: TGTGCCAGCAGCTTAGAGACTAGCGAAAACAATGAGCAGTTCTTC; cdr3_aa: CASSLETSENNEQFF
j_call: TRBJ2-2; v_call: TRBV14; d_call: TRBD2; clone_size: -; cdr3_length: 18; cdr3_nt: TGTGCCAGCAGCCAAGAATCCACTAGCGGGAGTAAAACCGGGGAGCTGTTTTTT; cdr3_aa: CASSQESTSGSKTGELFF
j_call: TRBJ2-2; v_call: TRBV5-1; d_call: TRBD1; clone_size: few; cdr3_length: 14; cdr3_nt: TGCGCCAGCAGCCGACAGGGGGACACCGGGGAGCTGTTTTTT; cdr3_aa: CASSRQGDTGELFF
j_call: TRBJ2-1; v_call: TRBV9; d_call: TRBD2; clone_size: -; cdr3_length: 17; cdr3_nt: TGTGCCACGGCCCCGGGACTAGCGGGAGGGCCCGGGCGAGAGCAGTTCTTC; cdr3_aa: CATAPGLAGGPGREQFF
j_call: TRBJ2-3; v_call: TRBV7-2; d_call: TRBD2; clone_size: -; cdr3_length: 16; cdr3_nt: TGTGCCAGCAGCTTGGTAGCGGGAGCGTCCACAGATACGCAGTATTTT; cdr3_aa: CASSLVAGASTDTQYF
j_call: TRBJ2-7; v_call: TRBV11-1; d_call: -; clone_size: few; cdr3_length: 16; cdr3_nt: TGTGCCAGCTCCTACGGGGTAGACTCGAGCTCCTACGAGCAGTACTTC; cdr3_aa: CASSYGVDSSSYEQYF
j_call: TRBJ2-4; v_call: TRBV7-2; d_call: -; clone_size: -; cdr3_length: 17; cdr3_nt: TGTGCCAGCAGCTTAGTGAGGAAAAGACTAGCCAAAAACATTCAGTACTTC; cdr3_aa: CASSLVRKRLAKNIQYF
j_call: TRBJ2-7; v_call: TRBV28; d_call: -; clone_size: -; cdr3_length: 16; cdr3_nt: TGTGCCAGCAGTTCTCGACCCGGGGTTAACTCCTACGAGCAGTACTTC; cdr3_aa: CASSSRPGVNSYEQYF
j_call: TRBJ2-7; v_call: TRBV11-2; d_call: -; clone_size: -; cdr3_length: 12; cdr3_nt: TGTGCCAGCAGCCGCCCTTTCGGGGTTCTGTACTTC; cdr3_aa: CASSRPFGVLYF
j_call: TRBJ2-1; v_call: TRBV2; d_call: TRBD2; clone_size: -; cdr3_length: 14; cdr3_nt: TGTGCCAGCGGAGGACTAGTATTATACAATGAGCAGTTCTTC; cdr3_aa: CASGGLVLYNEQFF
j_call: TRBJ2-5; v_call: TRBV5-1; d_call: TRBD2; clone_size: -; cdr3_length: 16; cdr3_nt: TGCGCCAGCAGCTTGGGGCTAGCGGGGTCACAAGAGACCCAGTACTTC; cdr3_aa: CASSLGLAGSQETQYF
j_call: TRBJ2-1; v_call: TRBV7-8; d_call: -; clone_size: -; cdr3_length: 17; cdr3_nt: TGTGCCAGCAGCTTTAGATCGACGGGGAAAGCCTACAATGAGCAGTTCTTC; cdr3_aa: CASSFRSTGKAYNEQFF
j_call: TRBJ2-5; v_call: TRBV7-6; d_call: -; clone_size: few; cdr3_length: 17; cdr3_nt: TGTGCCAGCAGCTTAGCTTCCAGGGAAGTGGGGCAAGAGACCCAGTACTTC; cdr3_aa: CASSLASREVGQETQYF